A single sample gave rise to the 30 T cell receptor beta chains below, sequenced in a study of cytomegalovirus exposure and HLA in healthy donors. 13 Jbeta primers and 60 Vbeta primers were used for the PCR. Some clones are missing from TCRdb's copy, which holds only in-frame ones; the method was immunoSEQ multiplex PCR. The repertoire holds roughly 140,000 clones, with about 80% as singletons. The sequencing input was PBMCs. The receptors come from a male donor in good health and CMV-seronegative.

The chain links TRBV10-3 to TRBJ2-1, with 7 bases aligning to TRBD2. In germline, CDR1 is ENHRY, CDR2 SYGVKD. The J segment lost 1 base and the V segment lost 6 bases, leaving 6 bases of the junction unmatched. The CDR3 contains 15 residues. CDR3: CAIRRDYPSYNEQFF. The CDR3 nucleotides are TGTGCCATCAGGAGGGACTACCCGTCCTACAATGAGCAGTTCTTC.

This chain joins TRBV27 and TRBJ2-7; a weak D match, TRBD1 (5 bases). V lost 5 bases and J 4 bases, leaving 24 bases between the germline ends. The CDR3 covers 17 residues. Germline values: CDR1 MNHEY, CDR2 SMNVEV (reference sequence). CDR3 residues: CASSLISQGGPWYEQYF. CDR3 nucleotide sequence: TGTGCCAGCAGTCTTATTTCGCAGGGTGGTCCCTGGTACGAGCAGTACTTC.

This chain connects TRBV6-4 to TRBJ2-2; 8 nucleotides agree with TRBD1. Germline-derived CDR1 and CDR2 are MRHNA and SNTAGT. The CDR3 consists of 14 residues. The V gene end was trimmed by 0 bases and the J gene end by 6 bases; junction bases not matched to a gene: 0. CDR3 loop: CASSDSGQAGELFF. CDR3 DNA sequence: TGTGCCAGCAGTGACTCGGGACAGGCCGGGGAGCTGTTTTTT.

Worth noting for this clone: At one boundary the junction diverges from the germline segment, which might be a read error. The chain is built from TRBV11-1 and TRBJ2-2, with a possible D match to TRBD2 (8 bases). CDR3 size: 18 residues. The germline V gene has CDR1 SGHAT and CDR2 FQDESV (reference sequence). This CDR3 reads CASSLAGRGQLNTGELFF. The CDR3 bases are TGTGCCAGCAGCCTAGCCGGGAGGGGACAGTTAAACACCGGGGAGCTGTTTTTT.

This sequence joins TRBV5-4 and TRBJ2-5, with D maybe TRBD2 (5 bases). Trimming took off 1 base at V and 11 bases at J, with 18 bases between the two ends. Germline CDR1 SGHNT, CDR2 YYREEE (reference sequence). This CDR3 contains 14 residues. This CDR3 reads CASSLSPILGEQYF. The CDR3 nucleotides are TGTGCCAGCAGCTTGAGTCCAATTCTCGGGGAGCAGTACTTC.

This clone was seen once. V gene TRBV7-9 combines with J gene TRBJ1-1, with TRBD1 matching 7 bases. The CDR3 loop spans 16 amino acids. V lost 5 bases to trimming and J lost 1 base; unmatched junction nucleotides: 10. Germline CDR1 SEHNR, CDR2 FQNEAQ (reference sequence). CDR3 sequence reads: CASSAQGTVQNTEAFF. The CDR3, as DNA: TGTGCCAGCAGCGCCCAGGGGACAGTCCAGAACACTGAAGCTTTCTTT.

This rearrangement joins TRBV6-5 to TRBJ1-2; tentative D call: TRBD1 (6 bases). V lost 2 bases and J lost 4, with 11 bases in between. The CDR3 is 14 amino acids. Looked up from germline, CDR1 is MNHEY and CDR2 is SVGAGI. The CDR3 coding sequence is TGTGCCAGCAGTTACAGACAGGTATCCTATGGCTACACCTTC. The encoded protein is CASSYRQVSYGYTF.

This CDR3 is CASSLGEGGGEQYF. The DNA for the CDR3 is TGTGCCAGCAGCCTAGGGGAGGGGGGGGGTGAGCAGTACTTC. The chain combines TRBV5-4 with TRBJ2-7; a possible D gene is TRBD2 (7 bases). Germline CDR1 and CDR2: SGHNT and YYREEE (reference sequence). There are 14 residues in the CDR3. The V and J ends lost 4 bases and 7 bases respectively, with 18 bases between them.

The CDR3 sequence: CASSVGSKGYTF. CDR3 in DNA: TGTGCCAGCAGCGTAGGGTCTAAAGGCTACACCTTC. V is TRBV9 and J is TRBJ1-2; the D is unclear. Trimming took 0 bases from V and 8 from J, leaving 8 bases between them. Germline CDR1 reads SGDLS; CDR2 reads YYNGEE. The CDR3 spans 12 residues. The variable domain in full, completed from reference TRBV9 and TRBJ1-2, reads DSGVTQTPKHLITATGQRVTLRCSPRSGDLSVYWYQQSLDQGLQFLIQYYNGEERAKGNILERFSAQQFPDLHSELNLSSLELGDSALYFCASSVGSKGYTFGSGTRLTVV.

The rearrangement uses TRBV4-3 and TRBJ2-5; D uncertain. Germline loops: CDR1 LGHNA, CDR2 YSLEER. The CDR3 loop spans 13 amino acids. V lost 0 bases, J lost 5 bases, and 7 bases lay in between. The CDR3 spells CASSQDYVETQYF. The CDR3 coding sequence is TGCGCCAGCAGCCAAGATTATGTGGAGACCCAGTACTTC.

The genes are TRBV7-9 and TRBJ2-1; 15 bases fit TRBD2. After removal of 2 bases from V and 6 bases from J, the junction contained 11 bases not matched to a gene. CDR3 length: 19 residues. Germline V gene sequence: CDR1 SEHNR, CDR2 FQNEAQ (reference sequence). The CDR3 DNA reads as TGTGCCAGCAGCTTATCACGGACTAGCGGGAGGGCCAGGATCAATGAGCAGTTCTTC. This encodes CASSLSRTSGRARINEQFF.

V usage is TRBV10-3 and J usage is TRBJ1-1; a possible D gene is TRBD1 (5 bases). There are 12 residues in the CDR3. V gave up 11 bases and J gave up 0 bases, with 10 bases separating them. Germline V lookup: CDR1 ENHRY, CDR2 SYGVKD. The CDR3 sequence is CAVQGMNTEAFF. CDR3 bases: TGTGCCGTCCAGGGAATGAACACTGAAGCTTTCTTT.

V is TRBV4-2 and J is TRBJ2-1; TRBD2 might be the D (6 bases). V was clipped by 6 bases and J by 7 bases, with 16 bases between them. CDR1 and CDR2 from the germline V gene are LGHNA and YNFKEQ. The length of the CDR3 is 14 residues. The CDR3 is CASRGGTPGNEQFF. The CDR3 coding sequence is TGTGCCAGCAGAGGCGGGACCCCGGGGAATGAGCAGTTCTTC.

A remark on this clone: The identical CDR3 is also encoded by other nucleotide sequences in the sample. The chain employs TRBV11-2 and TRBJ2-5, with 13 bases aligning to TRBD2. Germline-derived CDR1 and CDR2 are SGHAT and FQNNGV. Losses at the gene ends were 4 bases for V and 8 bases for J; bases not matched to a gene: 13. The CDR3 extends over 17 amino acids. As DNA, the CDR3 is TGTGCCAGCAGCTCTAGACTAGCGGGAGGCGTAAGAGAAACCCAGTACTTC. Its translation is CASSSRLAGGVRETQYF.

CDR3 DNA: TGTGCCTGGAGTAGGCAGGGAGGGAATCAGCCCCAGCATTTT. Its protein is CAWSRQGGNQPQHF. The V call is TRBV30, the J call TRBJ1-5; weak D call: TRBD1 (5 bases). V lost 2 bases to trimming and J lost 4 bases, with 12 bases between them. Per germline, CDR1 GTSNPN and CDR2 SVGIG (reference sequence). There are 14 residues in the CDR3.

The chain uses TRBV7-6 and TRBJ1-4, with 8 bases identical to TRBD1. The V gene's germline CDR1 is SGHVS and CDR2 FNYEAQ. The CDR3 consists of 18 residues. V lost 6 bases to trimming and J lost 6 bases; unmatched junction nucleotides: 18. In DNA form, the CDR3 reads TGTGCCAGCAGAAGCGGCCCAGGGGGCGAGGACCTACATGAAAAACTGTTTTTT. This codes for CASRSGPGGEDLHEKLFF.

The chain recombines TRBV13 with TRBJ2-1, with D possibly TRBD1 on 5 matching bases. CDR3 length equals 16 residues. The germline V gene has CDR1 PRHDT and CDR2 FYEKMQ (reference sequence). Trimming removed 5 bases from V and 3 bases from J, with 17 bases in between. The DNA for the CDR3 is TGTGCCAGCAGCCTCTTTCGTGGGGCGGACTACAATGAGCAGTTCTTC. Its protein product is CASSLFRGADYNEQFF.

V usage is TRBV5-4 and J usage is TRBJ2-7; D uncertain. Trimming stripped 1 base from V and 2 bases from J, with 7 bases between. Germline CDR1 reads SGHNT; CDR2 reads YYREEE (reference sequence). The CDR3 length is 13 residues. The CDR3 reads CASSLQQPYEQYF. CDR3 in DNA: TGTGCCAGCAGCTTGCAACAGCCCTACGAGCAGTACTTC.

This clone was observed once. V gene TRBV29-1 combines with J gene TRBJ1-2, with D perhaps matching TRBD1 (6 bases). The V and J ends lost 7 bases and 0 bases respectively, with 18 bases between them. The germline V gene encodes CDR1 SQVTM and CDR2 ANQGSEA. The CDR3 length is 15 residues. CDR3 sequence: CSAPEGGLSNYGYTF. The DNA of the CDR3 is TGCAGCGCCCCGGAGGGGGGGCTCTCTAACTATGGCTACACCTTC.

The chain carries TRBV7-3 and TRBJ2-1, with D unclear. CDR1 and CDR2 from the germline V gene are SGHTA and FQGTGA. Trimming left V 2 bases short and J 0 bases short, with 11 bases between. The CDR3 runs to 16 residues. The CDR3 region is CASSLSRSPSYNEQFF. DNA of the CDR3: TGTGCCAGCAGCTTATCTAGGAGCCCCTCCTACAATGAGCAGTTCTTC.

Here the CDR3 DNA reads TGTGCCAGCAGCGTAGATTCGGGGGGAGTAGGGCCTAACTATGGCTACACCTTC. Residues: CASSVDSGGVGPNYGYTF. The V gene is TRBV9, the J gene TRBJ1-2; TRBD1 might be the D (5 bases). The germline V gene has CDR1 SGDLS and CDR2 YYNGEE. V was trimmed by 0 bases and J by 0 bases, leaving 18 bases between them. The length of the CDR3 is 18 residues.

The chain couples TRBV7-2 to TRBJ1-3; 7 nucleotides align to TRBD1. This CDR3 contains 14 residues. The germline V gene encodes CDR1 SGHTA and CDR2 FQGNSA. V shed 4 bases and J 4 bases; nucleotides not matched to a gene: 4. CDR3 sequence (DNA): TGTGCCAGCAGCTCCCCGGGACAGGGAAACACCATATATTTT. It specifies CASSSPGQGNTIYF.

V usage is TRBV4-1 and J usage is TRBJ2-5, with D possibly being TRBD1 (5 bases). Germline lookup yields CDR1 MGHRA and CDR2 YSYEKL. Trimming stripped 1 base from V and 5 bases from J, with 11 bases between. The CDR3 covers 14 residues. The DNA for the CDR3 is TGCGCCAGCAGCCAAGTCCAGGGTAGGGAGACCCAGTACTTC. It encodes CASSQVQGRETQYF.

The rearrangement uses TRBV28 and TRBJ1-2; D perhaps matches TRBD1 (5 bases). CDR3 size: 13 residues. The V end lost 5 bases, the J end lost 7 bases, and 14 bases lay between the germline ends. Germline V gives CDR1 MDHEN, CDR2 SYDVKM. The CDR3 nucleotides read TGTGCCAGCAGTCGGGCAGGGTTAGTTGGCTACACCTTC. Protein product: CASSRAGLVGYTF.

This clone was seen a handful of times. The junction and the germline gene differ at one end; a read error may be behind it. The V call is TRBV7-9, the J call TRBJ2-1; TRBD2 aligns across 8 bases. The CDR3 spans 16 residues. CDR1 is SEHNR, CDR2 FQNEAQ, per germline (reference sequence). The CDR3 DNA follows: TGTTCCAGCAGCCTCAAAACCGGGACTAGGGTATATGAGCAGTTCTTC. Encoded protein: CSSSLKTGTRVYEQFF.

V usage is TRBV25-1 and J usage is TRBJ2-5; TRBD2 matches at 10 bases. V lost 3 bases, J lost 5 bases, and 9 bases stayed unmatched. CDR3 size: 16 residues. Germline CDR1 is MGHDK and CDR2 is SYGVNS. For the CDR3, the DNA is TGTGCCAGCAGTGATCTAGCGGGAGAACCGGGGGAGACCCAGTACTTC. As protein: CASSDLAGEPGETQYF. Full variable domain (missing parts from reference TRBV25-1 and TRBJ2-5): EADIYQTPRYLVIGTGKKITLECSQTMGHDKMYWYQQDPGMELHLIHYSYGVNSTEKGDLSSESTVSRIRTEHFPLTLESARPSHTSQYLCASSDLAGEPGETQYFGPGTRLLVL.

The chain recombines TRBV19 with TRBJ1-1, with 8 bases matching TRBD1. V shed 3 bases and J 4 bases; nucleotides not matched to a gene: 4. Germline V gene sequence: CDR1 LNHDA, CDR2 SQIVND (reference sequence). This CDR3 has 14 amino acids. As DNA, the CDR3 is TGTGCCAGTAGTATCCGCGACAGGGGCACTGAAGCTTTCTTT. This translates into CASSIRDRGTEAFF.

This clone was counted a single time. This sequence joins TRBV19 and TRBJ1-5, with 10 bases that match TRBD1. Per the germline V gene, CDR1 is LNHDA and CDR2 is SQIVND (reference sequence). The ends lost 1 base at V and 8 bases at J; junction bases unmatched: 8. This CDR3 comprises 16 residues. In DNA form, the CDR3 reads TGTGCCAGTAGTATAGGGCGGACAGGGGGTCCGGAGCCCCAGCATTTT. Protein product: CASSIGRTGGPEPQHF.

In this sample, this clone turned up a few times. The rearrangement joins TRBV27 to TRBJ2-4, with 7 positions matching TRBD2. CDR1 MNHEY and CDR2 SMNVEV come from the germline V gene (reference sequence). V dropped 4 bases and J dropped 3; count of bases not matched to a gene: 6. The CDR3 consists of 15 residues. The CDR3 DNA is TGTGCCAGCAGTTCTTGGGGGGAGGGCAAAAACATTCAGTACTTC. Translating it yields CASSSWGEGKNIQYF.

The J gene is TRBJ1-2, the V gene TRBV6-4; 9 positions agree with TRBD1. The germline CDR1 and CDR2 sequences are MRHNA and SNTAGT. J was trimmed by 2 bases and V by 0 bases; bases with no gene match: 16. There are 20 residues in the CDR3. The CDR3 spells CASSDSKVGTGRIRNYGYTF. CDR3 sequence (DNA): TGTGCCAGCAGTGACTCGAAGGTAGGGACAGGGAGGATTAGAAACTATGGCTACACCTTC.